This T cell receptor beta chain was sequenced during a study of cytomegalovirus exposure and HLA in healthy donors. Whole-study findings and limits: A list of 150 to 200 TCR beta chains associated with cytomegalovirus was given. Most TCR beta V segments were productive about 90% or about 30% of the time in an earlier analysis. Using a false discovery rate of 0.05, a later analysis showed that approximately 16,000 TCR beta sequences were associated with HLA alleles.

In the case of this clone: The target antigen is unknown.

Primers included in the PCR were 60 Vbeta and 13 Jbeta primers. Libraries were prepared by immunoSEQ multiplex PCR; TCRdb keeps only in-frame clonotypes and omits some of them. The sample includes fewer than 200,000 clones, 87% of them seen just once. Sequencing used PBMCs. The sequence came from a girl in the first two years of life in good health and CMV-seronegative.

The CDR3 here is CASSLNLSPEAFF. CDR3 bases: TGTGCCAGCAGCTTAAATTTATCCCCTGAAGCTTTCTTT. V and J are TRBV7-2 and TRBJ1-1; D gene unclear. This CDR3 is 13 amino acids long. Germline values: CDR1 SGHTA, CDR2 FQGNSA. V was clipped by 2 bases and J by 6 bases, with 10 bases between them.